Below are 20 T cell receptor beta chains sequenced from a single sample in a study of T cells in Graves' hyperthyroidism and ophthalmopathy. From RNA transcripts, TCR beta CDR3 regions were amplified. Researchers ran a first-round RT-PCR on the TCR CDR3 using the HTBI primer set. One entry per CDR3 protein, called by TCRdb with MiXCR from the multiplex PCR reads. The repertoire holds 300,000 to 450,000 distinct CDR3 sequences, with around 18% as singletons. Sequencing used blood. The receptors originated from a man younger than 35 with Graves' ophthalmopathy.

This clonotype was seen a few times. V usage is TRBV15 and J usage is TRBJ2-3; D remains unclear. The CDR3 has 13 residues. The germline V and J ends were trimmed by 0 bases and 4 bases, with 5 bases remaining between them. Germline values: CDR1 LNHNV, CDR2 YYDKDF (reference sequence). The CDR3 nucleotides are TGTGCCACCAGCAGAGATGGCGCAGATACGCAGTATTTT. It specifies CATSRDGADTQYF.

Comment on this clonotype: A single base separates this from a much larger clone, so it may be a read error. The CDR3 nucleotides are TGTGCCAGCATTCCCAAAGGGTCGGTGAACACTGAAGCTTTCTTT. Protein sequence: CASIPKGSVNTEAFF. The V gene is TRBV25-1, the J gene TRBJ1-1; D is uncertain. Trimming stripped 7 bases from V and 0 bases from J, with 15 bases between. From germline, CDR1 is MGHDK and CDR2 SYGVNS. The CDR3 extends over 15 amino acids.

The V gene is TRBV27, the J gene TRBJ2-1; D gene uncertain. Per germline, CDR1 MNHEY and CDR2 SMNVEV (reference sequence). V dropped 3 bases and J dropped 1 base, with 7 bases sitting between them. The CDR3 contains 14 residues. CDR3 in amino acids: CASSFGESYNEQFF. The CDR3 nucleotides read TGTGCCAGCAGTTTTGGCGAATCCTACAATGAGCAGTTCTTC.

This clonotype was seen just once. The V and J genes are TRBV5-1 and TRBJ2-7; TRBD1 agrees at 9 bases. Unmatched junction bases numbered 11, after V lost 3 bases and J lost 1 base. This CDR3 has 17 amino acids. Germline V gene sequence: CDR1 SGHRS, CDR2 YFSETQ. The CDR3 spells CASSWSRGGTGSYEQYF. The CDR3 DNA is TGCGCCAGCAGCTGGAGCAGGGGCGGGACAGGGTCCTACGAGCAGTACTTC.

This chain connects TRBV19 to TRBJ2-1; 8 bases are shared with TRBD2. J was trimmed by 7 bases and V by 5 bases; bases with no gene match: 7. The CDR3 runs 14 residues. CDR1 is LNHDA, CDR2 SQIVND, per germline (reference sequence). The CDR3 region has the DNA TGTGCCAGTAGTTCAGGCGGGGGGCAGAATGAGCAGTTCTTC. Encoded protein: CASSSGGGQNEQFF. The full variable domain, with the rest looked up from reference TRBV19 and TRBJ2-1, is DGGITQSPKYLFRKEGQNVTLSCEQNLNHDAMYWYRQDPGQGLRLIYYSQIVNDFQKGDIAEGYSVSREKKESFPLTVTSAQKNPTAFYLCASSSGGGQNEQFFGPGTRLTVL.

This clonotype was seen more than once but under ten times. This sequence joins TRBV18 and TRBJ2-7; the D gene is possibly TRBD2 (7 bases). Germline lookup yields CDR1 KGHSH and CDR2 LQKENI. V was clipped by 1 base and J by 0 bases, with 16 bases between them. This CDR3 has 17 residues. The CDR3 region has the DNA TGTGCCAGCTCACCACAACGTTCAGGGGACTACTCCTACGAGCAGTACTTC. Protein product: CASSPQRSGDYSYEQYF.

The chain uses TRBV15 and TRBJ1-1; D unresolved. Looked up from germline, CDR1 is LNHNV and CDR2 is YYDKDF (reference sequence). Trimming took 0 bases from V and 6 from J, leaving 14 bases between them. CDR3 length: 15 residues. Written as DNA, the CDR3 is TGTGCCACCAGCAGAGATCATGAGGGTGGGGCTGAAGCTTTCTTT. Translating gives CATSRDHEGGAEAFF.

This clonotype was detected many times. The CDR3 here is CASSAREIDRARGYTF. As DNA, the CDR3 is TGTGCCAGCAGCGCGCGGGAGATCGACAGGGCACGAGGCTACACCTTC. The gene calls are TRBV7-9 and TRBJ1-2; 7 bases agree with TRBD1. V was clipped by 5 bases and J by 8 bases; unmatched bases: 17. The CDR3 extends over 16 amino acids. CDR1 is SEHNR, CDR2 FQNEAQ, per germline (reference sequence).

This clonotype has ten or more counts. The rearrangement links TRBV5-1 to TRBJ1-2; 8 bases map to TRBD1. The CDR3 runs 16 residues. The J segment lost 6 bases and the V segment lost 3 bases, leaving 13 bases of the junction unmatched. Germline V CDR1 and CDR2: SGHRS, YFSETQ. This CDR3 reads CASSSSEQGGANGYTF. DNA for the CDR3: TGCGCCAGCAGCTCAAGCGAACAGGGGGGCGCGAATGGCTACACCTTC.

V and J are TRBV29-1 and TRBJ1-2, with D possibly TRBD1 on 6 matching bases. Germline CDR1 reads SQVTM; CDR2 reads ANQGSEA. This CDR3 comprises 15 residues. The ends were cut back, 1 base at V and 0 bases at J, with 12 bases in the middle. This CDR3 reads CSVEAARGPNYGYTF. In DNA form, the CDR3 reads TGCAGCGTTGAAGCGGCGCGGGGGCCTAACTATGGCTACACCTTC.

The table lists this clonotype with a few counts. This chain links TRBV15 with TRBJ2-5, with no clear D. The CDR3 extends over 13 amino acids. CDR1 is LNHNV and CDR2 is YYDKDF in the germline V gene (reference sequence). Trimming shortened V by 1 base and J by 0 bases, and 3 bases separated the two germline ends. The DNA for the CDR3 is TGTGCCACCAGCAGAGGGAACCAAGAGACCCAGTACTTC. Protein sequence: CATSRGNQETQYF.

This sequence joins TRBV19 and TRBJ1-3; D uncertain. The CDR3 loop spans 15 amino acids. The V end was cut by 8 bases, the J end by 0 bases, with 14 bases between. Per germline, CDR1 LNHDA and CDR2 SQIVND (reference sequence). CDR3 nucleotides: TGTGCCAGTCTTGGGCAGCCATACTCTGGAAACACCATATATTTT. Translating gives CASLGQPYSGNTIYF.

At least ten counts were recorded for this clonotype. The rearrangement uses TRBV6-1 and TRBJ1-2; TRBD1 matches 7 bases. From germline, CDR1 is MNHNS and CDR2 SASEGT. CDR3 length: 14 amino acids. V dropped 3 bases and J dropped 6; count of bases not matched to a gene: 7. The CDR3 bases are TGTGCCAGCAGTGAGTCGACAGGGTGGGATGGCTACACCTTC. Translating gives CASSESTGWDGYTF.

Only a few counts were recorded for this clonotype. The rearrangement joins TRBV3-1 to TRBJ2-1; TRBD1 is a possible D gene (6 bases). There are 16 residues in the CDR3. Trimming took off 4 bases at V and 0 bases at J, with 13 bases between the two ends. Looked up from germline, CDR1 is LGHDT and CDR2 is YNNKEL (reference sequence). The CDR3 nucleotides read TGTGCCAGCAGCCGCTCCGGACAGAGCTCCTACAATGAGCAGTTCTTC. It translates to CASSRSGQSSYNEQFF.

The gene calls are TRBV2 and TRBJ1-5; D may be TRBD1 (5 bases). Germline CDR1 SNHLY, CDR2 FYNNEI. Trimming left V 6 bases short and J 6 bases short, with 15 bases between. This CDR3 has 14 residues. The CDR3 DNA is TGTGCCAGCAGCATGGGGCAGGGCTTTCAGCCCCAGCATTTT. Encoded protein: CASSMGQGFQPQHF.

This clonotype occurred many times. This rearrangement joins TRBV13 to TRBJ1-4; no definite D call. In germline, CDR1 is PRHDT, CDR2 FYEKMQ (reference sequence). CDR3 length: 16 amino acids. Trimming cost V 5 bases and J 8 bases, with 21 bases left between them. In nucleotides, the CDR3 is TGTGCCAGCAGCCTGAAACCCAGTTTGACTGGAGAAAAACTGTTTTTT. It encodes CASSLKPSLTGEKLFF.

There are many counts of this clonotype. The CDR3 DNA sequence: TGTGCCAGCAGCTTCGATCCGGGACAAAAATACAATGAGCAGTTCTTC. Encoded protein: CASSFDPGQKYNEQFF. The gene calls are TRBV7-8 and TRBJ2-1; possible D gene TRBD1, 6 bases. Between the trimmed V and J ends, which lost 3 bases and 4 bases, there was a span of 16 bases. This CDR3 is built from 16 residues. The germline gives CDR1 SGHVS, CDR2 FQNEAQ.

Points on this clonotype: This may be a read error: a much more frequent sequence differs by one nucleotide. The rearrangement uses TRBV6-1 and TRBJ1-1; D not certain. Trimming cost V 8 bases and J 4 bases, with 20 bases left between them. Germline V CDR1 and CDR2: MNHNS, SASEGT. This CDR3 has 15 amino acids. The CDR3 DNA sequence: TGTGCCAGCGTCCAACCCCTATTAATGAGCACTGAAGCTTTCTTT. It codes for CASVQPLLMSTEAFF.

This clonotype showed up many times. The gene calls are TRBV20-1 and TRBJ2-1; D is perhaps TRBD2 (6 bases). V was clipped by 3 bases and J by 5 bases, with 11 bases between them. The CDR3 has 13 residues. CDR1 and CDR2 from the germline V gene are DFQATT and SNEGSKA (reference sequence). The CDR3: CSASTGSDNEQFF. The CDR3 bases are TGCAGTGCTAGTACCGGGAGCGACAATGAGCAGTTCTTC.

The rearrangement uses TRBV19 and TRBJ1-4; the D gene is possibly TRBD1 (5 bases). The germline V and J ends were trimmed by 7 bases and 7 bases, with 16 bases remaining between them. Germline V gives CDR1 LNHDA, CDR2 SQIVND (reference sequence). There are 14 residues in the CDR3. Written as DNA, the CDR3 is TGTGCCAGTACGGGTGGTCCCGGGACTGAAAAACTGTTTTTT. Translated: CASTGGPGTEKLFF.